Below are 10 T cell receptor beta chains sequenced from a single sample in a study of Graves' ophthalmopathy and Graves' hyperthyroidism. RNA transcripts served as template for amplifying TCR beta CDR3 sequences. First-round RT-PCR employed HTBI primers, with a second-round multiplex PCR after it. TCRdb re-called the multiplex PCR reads through MiXCR, storing one row per CDR3 protein. The table records about 500,000 distinct CDR3 sequences, approximately 35% of them present only once. The specimen was peripheral blood or thyroid tissue (not recorded which). Receptor source: an adult man with Graves' hyperthyroidism.

V usage is TRBV6-6 and J usage is TRBJ1-6; D may be TRBD1 (6 bases). CDR3 length: 14 amino acids. Per the germline V gene, CDR1 is MNHNY and CDR2 is SVGAGI (reference sequence). Trimming cost V 4 bases and J 9 bases, with 13 bases left between them. The CDR3 DNA sequence: TGTGCCAGCAGTTCCACAGGGTATGGTTCACCCCTCCACTTT. Translated: CASSSTGYGSPLHF.

The rearrangement joins TRBV2 to TRBJ2-5; the D gene is possibly TRBD2 (5 bases). The CDR3 runs 13 residues. V was clipped by 11 bases and J by 6 bases, with 19 bases between them. Germline V gene lookup returns CDR1 SNHLY and CDR2 FYNNEI. The CDR3 DNA sequence: TGTGCCCGACATCACAAGGAGGAAAAGACCCAGTACTTC. This encodes CARHHKEEKTQYF. Together with reference TRBV2 and TRBJ2-5, the CDR3 gives the full variable domain: EPEVTQTPSHQVTQMGQEVILRCVPISNHLYFYWYRQILGQKVEFLVSFYNNEISEKSEIFDDQFSVERPDGSNFTLKIRSTKLEDSAMYFCARHHKEEKTQYFGPGTRLLVL.

The sample holds many counts of this clonotype. The chain carries TRBV7-8 and TRBJ2-5; unclear D gene. The V and J ends lost 5 bases and 0 bases respectively, with 13 bases between them. Per the germline V gene, CDR1 is SGHVS and CDR2 is FQNEAQ. The CDR3 totals 15 residues. CDR3 region: CASSAPSWYQETQYF. The CDR3 coding sequence is TGTGCCAGCAGCGCCCCGAGTTGGTACCAAGAGACCCAGTACTTC.

This clonotype was seen many times. V gene TRBV7-8 combines with J gene TRBJ2-7; possible D gene TRBD1, 5 bases. This CDR3 region has 15 residues. Germline CDR1 reads SGHVS; CDR2 reads FQNEAQ. Trimming stripped 2 bases from V and 0 bases from J, with 11 bases between. The CDR3 bases are TGTGCCAGCAGCTTATTCCAGGGCCCCTCCTACGAGCAGTACTTC. This gives the protein CASSLFQGPSYEQYF. Combining the CDR3 with reference TRBV7-8 and TRBJ2-7 gives the whole variable domain GAGVSQSPRYKVAKRGQDVALRCDPISGHVSLFWYQQALGQGPEFLTYFQNEAQLDKSGLPSDRFFAERPEGSVSTLKIQRTQQEDSAVYLCASSLFQGPSYEQYFGPGTRLTVT.

This clonotype was recorded many times. The chain employs TRBV15 and TRBJ2-3; 8 bases fit TRBD2. CDR1 and CDR2 (germline): LNHNV, YYDKDF (reference sequence). The CDR3 is 15 residues long. V shed 1 base and J 1 base; nucleotides not matched to a gene: 1. As DNA, the CDR3 is TGTGCCACCAGCAGAGTACTAGCGGGCACAGATACGCAGTATTTT. Translated, it gives CATSRVLAGTDTQYF.

Concerning this clonotype itself: One end of the junction fails to match germline, which may point to a read error. The rearrangement uses TRBV20-1 and TRBJ1-1; TRBD1 is a possible D gene (5 bases). The CDR3 loop spans 15 amino acids. Germline-derived CDR1 and CDR2 are DFQATT and SNEGSKA (reference sequence). The CDR3 reads CSARDVKGRNNEAFF. CDR3 coding DNA: TGCAGTGCTAGAGATGTAAAGGGGCGCAACAATGAAGCTTTCTTT.

Comment on this clonotype: No conserved phenylalanine or tryptophan is present at the end of the CDR3, so a read error is the likely explanation. The chain links TRBV2 to TRBJ1-1; TRBD1 matches at 9 bases. Germline V gene data show CDR1 as SNHLY and CDR2 as FYNNEI. V shed 6 bases and J 0 bases; nucleotides not matched to a gene: 2. The length of the CDR3 is 14 residues. The CDR3 protein is CASRRTGVNTEAFL. CDR3 DNA: TGTGCCAGCAGAAGGACAGGGGTGAACACTGAAGCTTTCCTT.

The chain joins TRBV7-2 to TRBJ1-4; 7 bases agree with TRBD1. This CDR3 contains 14 residues. Germline V lookup: CDR1 SGHTA, CDR2 FQGNSA. V lost 5 bases and J lost 9; bases outside the gene matches: 9. This CDR3 is CASSLLSTGKKLFF. DNA of the CDR3: TGTGCCAGCAGCCTACTATCGACAGGGAAAAAACTGTTTTTT.

The J gene is TRBJ2-6, the V gene TRBV12-3 or TRBV12-4; TRBD2 is a possible D gene (6 bases). The CDR3 contains 16 residues. Trimming removed 3 bases from V and 4 bases from J, with 13 bases in between. DNA for the CDR3: TGTGCCAGCAGTTTCGAAGGGGAGGCCGGGGCCAACGTCCTGACTTTC. As protein: CASSFEGEAGANVLTF.

This clonotype has a handful of counts. V gene TRBV2 combines with J gene TRBJ1-4, with TRBD1 identical over 10 bases. The germline V gene has CDR1 SNHLY and CDR2 FYNNEI. Trimming at V came to 7 bases and at J to 5 bases, leaving 7 bases not matched to a gene. The CDR3 has 15 residues. In nucleotides, the CDR3 is TGTGCCAGCAAGACAGCGGACAGGGGGAATGAAAAACTGTTTTTT. Encoded protein: CASKTADRGNEKLFF.